This T cell receptor (beta chain) originates from a study of identifying expanded T cells in peripheral blood. Study-wide findings and caveats: About 1.2 clones differed between technical replicates, versus approximately 17 and 20 over time. Variance in clone template counts between approximately two-week samples significantly increased with total template count across all healthy donors.

Germline values: CDR1 ENHRY, CDR2 SYGVKD. With 10 bases removed from V and 4 bases from J, the gap between germline ends came to 13 bases. This CDR3 has 12 amino acids. The table came from immunoSEQ multiplex PCR; TCRdb's copy has only in-frame clones and leaves some out. This sample has some 75,000 clones, with approximately 87% found just once. This clone came up once. The antigen is unknown. Healthy donors had no documented immune events, such as infections, while sampled. The source material was blood. The clonotype originates from a person aged 18 to 70 in good health. This chain links TRBV10-3 with TRBJ1-2; the D is unclear. Here the CDR3 reads CATVDSGYGYTF. CDR3 bases: TGTGCCACCGTGGACTCCGGCTATGGCTACACCTTC.